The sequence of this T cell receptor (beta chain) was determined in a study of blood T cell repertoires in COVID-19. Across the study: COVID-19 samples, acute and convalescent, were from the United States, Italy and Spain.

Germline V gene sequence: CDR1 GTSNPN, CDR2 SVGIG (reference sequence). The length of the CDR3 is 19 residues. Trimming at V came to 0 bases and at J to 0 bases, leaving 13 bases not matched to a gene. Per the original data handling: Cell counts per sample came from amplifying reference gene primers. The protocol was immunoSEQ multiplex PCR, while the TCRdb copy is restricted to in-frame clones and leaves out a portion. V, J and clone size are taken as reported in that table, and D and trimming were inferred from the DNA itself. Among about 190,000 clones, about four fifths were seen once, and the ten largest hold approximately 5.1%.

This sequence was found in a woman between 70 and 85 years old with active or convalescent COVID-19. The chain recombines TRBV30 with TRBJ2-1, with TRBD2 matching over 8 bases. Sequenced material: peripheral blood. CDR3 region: CAWSVFPVEREYSYNEQFF. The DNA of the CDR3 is TGTGCCTGGAGTGTATTTCCGGTGGAGCGGGAGTACTCCTACAATGAGCAGTTCTTC. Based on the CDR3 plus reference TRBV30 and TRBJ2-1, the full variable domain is SQTIHQWPATLVQPVGSPLSLECTVEGTSNPNLYWYRQAAGRGLQLLFYSVGIGQISSEVPQNLSASRPQDRQFILSSKKLLLSDSGFYLCAWSVFPVEREYSYNEQFFGPGTRLTVL.